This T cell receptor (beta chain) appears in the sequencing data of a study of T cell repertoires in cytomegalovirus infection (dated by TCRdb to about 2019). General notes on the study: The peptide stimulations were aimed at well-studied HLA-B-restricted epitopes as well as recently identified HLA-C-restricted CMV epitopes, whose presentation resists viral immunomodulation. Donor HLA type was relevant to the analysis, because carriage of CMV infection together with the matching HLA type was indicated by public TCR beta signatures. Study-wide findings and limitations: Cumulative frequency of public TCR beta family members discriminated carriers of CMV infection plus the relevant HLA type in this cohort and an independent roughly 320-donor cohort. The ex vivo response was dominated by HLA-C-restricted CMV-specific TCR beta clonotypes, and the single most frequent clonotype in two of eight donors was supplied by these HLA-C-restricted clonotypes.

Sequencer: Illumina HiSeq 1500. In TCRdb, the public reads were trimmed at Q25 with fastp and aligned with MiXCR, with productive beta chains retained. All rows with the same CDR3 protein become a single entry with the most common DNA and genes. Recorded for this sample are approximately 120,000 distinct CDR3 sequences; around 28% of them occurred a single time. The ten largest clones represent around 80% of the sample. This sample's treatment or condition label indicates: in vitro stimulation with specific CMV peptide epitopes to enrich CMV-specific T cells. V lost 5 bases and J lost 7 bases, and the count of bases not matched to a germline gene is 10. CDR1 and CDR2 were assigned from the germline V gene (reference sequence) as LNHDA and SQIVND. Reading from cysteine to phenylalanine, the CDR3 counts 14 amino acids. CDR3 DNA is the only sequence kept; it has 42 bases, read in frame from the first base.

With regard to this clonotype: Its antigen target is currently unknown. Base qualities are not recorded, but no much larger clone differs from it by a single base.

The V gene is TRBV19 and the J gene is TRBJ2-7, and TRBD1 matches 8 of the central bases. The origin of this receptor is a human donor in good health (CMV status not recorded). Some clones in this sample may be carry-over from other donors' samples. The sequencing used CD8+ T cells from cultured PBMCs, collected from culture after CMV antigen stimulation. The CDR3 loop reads CASSPSGTGREQYF. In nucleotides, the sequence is TGTGCCAGTAGTCCCTCCGGGACAGGAAGGGAGCAGTACTTC.